Below, 18 T cell receptor beta chains from the same sample are listed, as sequenced in a study of chemoradiotherapy in HPV16-positive cancers. Assay: immunoSEQ multiplex PCR; the TCRdb copy retains only in-frame clones and omits some. The sample holds roughly 1,400 clones, 82% seen once. The source was tumor tissue, collected from a patient who underwent chemoradiotherapy. The receptors here all came from a human donor with HPV-associated anogenital cancer.

The chain employs TRBV2 and TRBJ1-2; 8 bases align to TRBD1. This CDR3 is built from 16 residues. The ends lost 4 bases at V and 3 bases at J; junction bases unmatched: 10. Germline CDR1 and CDR2: SNHLY and FYNNEI. CDR3 DNA sequence: TGTGCCAGCAGTGGGGGCGCAGACAGGGGTGACTATGGCTACACCTTC. It yields the protein CASSGGADRGDYGYTF.

This clone was counted a few times. This chain uses TRBV4-1 with TRBJ1-6; 7 bases are a match to TRBD1. The V gene's germline CDR1 is MGHRA and CDR2 YSYEKL. Losses at the gene ends were 0 bases for V and 6 bases for J; bases not matched to a gene: 8. The CDR3 consists of 17 residues. This CDR3 is CASSQDRQGSSNSPLHF. The CDR3 nucleotides are TGCGCCAGCAGCCAAGATAGACAGGGATCTTCTAATTCACCCCTCCACTTT.

V gene TRBV30 combines with J gene TRBJ1-3, with no clear D. Per the germline V gene, CDR1 is GTSNPN and CDR2 is SVGIG (reference sequence). This CDR3 has 14 amino acids. Trimming left V 1 base short and J 5 bases short, with 12 bases between. CDR3 amino acids: CAWSALKVRNTIYF. For the CDR3, the DNA is TGTGCCTGGAGTGCCCTAAAAGTCAGAAACACCATATATTTT.

This chain uses TRBV7-3 with TRBJ2-1, with 11 bases aligning to TRBD2. V trimming: 4 bases; J trimming: 7 bases; junction bases outside the gene matches: 6. The CDR3 runs 15 residues. CDR1 and CDR2 from the germline V gene are SGHTA and FQGTGA. CDR3 amino acids: CASSSGLAGGNEQFF. DNA of the CDR3: TGTGCCAGCAGCTCGGGGCTAGCGGGGGGTAATGAGCAGTTCTTC.

This chain's CDR3 is CASSSRRDNYGYTF. In DNA form, the CDR3 reads TGTGCCAGCAGCTCCCGGCGGGATAACTATGGCTACACCTTC. The chain uses TRBV7-8 and TRBJ1-2, with D hard to call. Germline CDR1 is SGHVS and CDR2 is FQNEAQ. The CDR3 runs 14 residues. Trimming removed 4 bases from V and 1 base from J, with 10 bases in between.

This chain joins TRBV2 and TRBJ2-1; D is undetermined. CDR3 length equals 12 residues. Germline V gene lookup returns CDR1 SNHLY and CDR2 FYNNEI. Trimming removed 1 base from V and 7 bases from J, with 5 bases in between. CDR3 residues: CASSEGGNEQFF. In DNA, the CDR3 is TGTGCCAGCAGTGAAGGAGGAAATGAGCAGTTCTTC. Looking up the rest from reference TRBV2 and TRBJ2-1 gives the full variable domain: EPEVTQTPSHQVTQMGQEVILRCVPISNHLYFYWYRQILGQKVEFLVSFYNNEISEKSEIFDDQFSVERPDGSNFTLKIRSTKLEDSAMYFCASSEGGNEQFFGPGTRLTVL.

The chain is built from TRBV15 and TRBJ1-1; D call uncertain. The CDR3 is made up of 15 amino acids. V gave up 0 bases and J gave up 4 bases, with 12 bases separating them. Germline CDR1 and CDR2: LNHNV and YYDKDF (reference sequence). The CDR3, as DNA: TGTGCCACCAGCAGAGAATTTGGGGAAAGCACTGAAGCTTTCTTT. Protein product: CATSREFGESTEAFF.

The V gene is TRBV5-4, the J gene TRBJ2-3, with TRBD2 matching over 9 bases. The J segment lost 4 bases and the V segment lost 10 bases, leaving 7 bases of the junction unmatched. From germline, CDR1 is SGHNT and CDR2 YYREEE (reference sequence). The CDR3 runs to 13 residues. CDR3 bases: TGTGCCCCGCGGCTAGCGGGATCAGATACGCAGTATTTT. Its protein is CAPRLAGSDTQYF. The full variable domain, its missing parts supplied by reference TRBV5-4 and TRBJ2-3, is ETGVTQSPTHLIKTRGQQVTLRCSSQSGHNTVSWYQQALGQGPQFIFQYYREEENGRGNFPPRFSGLQFPNYSSELNVNALELDDSALYLCAPRLAGSDTQYFGPGTRLTVL.

V gene TRBV4-3 combines with J gene TRBJ2-3; TRBD2 matches 11 bases. The length of the CDR3 is 16 residues. Trimming took 0 bases from V and 4 from J; bases not matched to a gene: 3. The germline V gene encodes CDR1 LGHNA and CDR2 YSLEER. DNA for the CDR3: TGCGCCAGCAGCCAAGATTTAGCGGGGGGGCCAGATACGCAGTATTTT. It specifies CASSQDLAGGPDTQYF.

The rearrangement joins TRBV10-1 to TRBJ2-3; weak D call: TRBD2 (6 bases). Trimming removed 3 bases at V and 2 bases at J, with 15 bases between. In germline, CDR1 is WNHNN, CDR2 SYGVQD (reference sequence). This CDR3 has 16 residues. This CDR3 reads CASSDLGLPSTDTQYF. CDR3 sequence (DNA): TGCGCCAGCAGTGACCTCGGACTACCTTCCACAGATACGCAGTATTTT.

The chain employs TRBV4-3 and TRBJ1-5; 8 positions agree with TRBD1. Per germline, CDR1 LGHNA and CDR2 YSLEER. The length of the CDR3 is 15 residues. With 4 bases clipped from V and 1 base from J, the junction kept 3 bases outside the gene matches. The CDR3 coding sequence is TGCGCCAGCAGCCCCTGGACAGGGAGCAATCAGCCCCAGCATTTT. Its protein is CASSPWTGSNQPQHF.

The gene calls are TRBV30 and TRBJ1-5; D might be TRBD1 (5 bases). This CDR3 is built from 13 residues. Germline CDR1 GTSNPN, CDR2 SVGIG (reference sequence). Trimming stripped 2 bases from V and 1 base from J, with 6 bases between. This chain's CDR3 is CAWSRDSNQPQHF. The DNA of the CDR3 is TGTGCCTGGAGTCGGGACAGCAATCAGCCCCAGCATTTT.

The chain combines TRBV10-2 with TRBJ2-1, with 14 bases fitting TRBD2. The CDR3 is 15 residues long. The V and J ends lost 8 bases and 7 bases, in that order; junction bases with no gene match: 7. Looked up from germline, CDR1 is WSHSY and CDR2 is SAAADI. DNA of the CDR3: TGCGCCAGCCGGACTAGCGGGGGGAGTTTGAATGAGCAGTTCTTC. Its protein product is CASRTSGGSLNEQFF.

This clone showed up just a few times. The J gene is TRBJ2-7, the V gene TRBV7-8, with TRBD2 as a possible D gene (6 bases). V lost 1 base to trimming and J lost 3 bases, with 16 bases between them. Per germline, CDR1 SGHVS and CDR2 FQNEAQ. The CDR3 runs to 16 residues. Here the CDR3 reads CASSLVGGFSNYEQYF. For the CDR3, the DNA is TGTGCCAGCAGCTTAGTGGGGGGTTTTAGCAACTACGAGCAGTACTTC.

The chain carries TRBV4-2 and TRBJ2-3, with TRBD2 matching 9 bases. The length of the CDR3 is 16 residues. Germline V gives CDR1 LGHNA, CDR2 YNFKEQ. V lost 6 bases and J lost 2; bases outside the gene matches: 9. The CDR3 region is CASSYSSSGATDTQYF. DNA for the CDR3: TGTGCCAGCAGTTACTCCTCTAGCGGGGCCACAGATACGCAGTATTTT.

The rearrangement links TRBV19 to TRBJ2-3, with a weak D call TRBD2 (6 bases). Germline V lookup: CDR1 LNHDA, CDR2 SQIVND (reference sequence). This CDR3 is 13 amino acids long. With 3 bases removed from V and 12 bases from J, the gap between germline ends came to 16 bases. For the CDR3, the DNA is TGTGCCAGTAGTATCGGATGGCGGGGTAACCAGTATTTT. Its translation is CASSIGWRGNQYF.

The chain uses TRBV11-3 and TRBJ2-1; no reliable D call. The ends were cut back, 1 base at V and 0 bases at J, with 7 bases in the middle. The germline V gene has CDR1 SGHNT and CDR2 YENEEA. This CDR3 is built from 15 residues. The DNA for the CDR3 is TGTGCCAGCAGCTTAGGGGATGGCTCCTACAATGAGCAGTTCTTC. Encoded protein: CASSLGDGSYNEQFF.

The sample holds a few counts of this clone. The rearrangement links TRBV6-9 to TRBJ2-7; TRBD1 is a possible D gene (6 bases). In germline, CDR1 is MNHGY, CDR2 SVAAGI. V lost 7 bases, J lost 2 bases, and 21 bases lay in between. There are 16 residues in the CDR3. The CDR3 sequence: CASTKKPQQGAYEQYF. CDR3 coding DNA: TGTGCCAGCACCAAAAAACCGCAACAGGGAGCCTACGAGCAGTACTTC.